Below are 18 T cell receptor beta chains sequenced from a single sample in a study of beta chain features in type 1 diabetes. Notes on the study in general: Across all four CD4+ subsets, people with type 1 diabetes showed modestly shorter TCRB CDR3s.

No antigen has been identified for these receptors. The sequenced template was cDNA made from the entire isolated RNA. Profiled with immunoSEQ multiplex PCR; TCRdb holds only in-frame clones, not every one. The sample consists of about 660,000 clones, around 15% of them appearing once. Specimen: naive CD4+ T cells from blood. These receptors were taken from a man aged 18 to 29 with type 1 diabetes.

This clone showed up just a few times. This sequence joins TRBV19 and TRBJ1-5; TRBD1 matches at 8 bases. Germline CDR1 and CDR2: LNHDA and SQIVND (reference sequence). This CDR3 spans 15 amino acids. V shed 8 bases, J shed 0 bases, and the junction held 6 bases outside the gene matches. The CDR3 sequence: CASSDRGYSNQPQHF. Written as DNA, the CDR3 is TGTGCCAGTTCCGACAGGGGCTATAGCAATCAGCCCCAGCATTTT.

This clone has only a few counts. The V gene is TRBV2, the J gene TRBJ2-4, with D possibly matching TRBD2 (7 bases). The CDR3 runs to 17 residues. V lost 5 bases and J lost 4, with 21 bases in between. Germline V gene sequence: CDR1 SNHLY, CDR2 FYNNEI. For the CDR3, the DNA is TGTGCCAGCAGTTGGTCCTTTACGGGGGGCGAGAAAAACATTCAGTACTTC. Translating it yields CASSWSFTGGEKNIQYF. Full variable domain (rest looked up from reference TRBV2 and TRBJ2-4): EPEVTQTPSHQVTQMGQEVILRCVPISNHLYFYWYRQILGQKVEFLVSFYNNEISEKSEIFDDQFSVERPDGSNFTLKIRSTKLEDSAMYFCASSWSFTGGEKNIQYFGAGTRLSVL.

This chain links TRBV6-5 with TRBJ1-6; D gene ambiguous. The CDR3 contains 12 residues. Germline lookup yields CDR1 MNHEY and CDR2 SVGAGI. With 0 bases removed from V and 11 bases from J, the gap between germline ends came to 5 bases. CDR3 sequence reads: CASSYSKAPLHF. Here the CDR3 DNA reads TGTGCCAGCAGTTACTCGAAGGCACCCCTCCACTTT.

This clone was detected a few times. CDR3 protein: CAMSRQGTDEQYF. In DNA form, the CDR3 reads TGTGCCATGAGTAGACAGGGCACGGACGAGCAGTACTTC. V gene TRBV6-1 combines with J gene TRBJ2-7; TRBD1 matches 7 bases. The CDR3 has 13 amino acids. The germline gives CDR1 MNHNS, CDR2 SASEGT. The V segment lost 10 bases and the J segment 5 bases; nucleotides outside the gene matches: 11.

There are a few counts of this clone. V usage is TRBV5-1 and J usage is TRBJ2-1; TRBD2 matches 9 bases. CDR1 is SGHRS, CDR2 YFSETQ, per germline. This CDR3 contains 16 residues. After removal of 0 bases from V and 3 bases from J, the junction contained 4 bases not matched to a gene. The CDR3 is CASSLGLAGRYNEQFF. CDR3 DNA sequence: TGCGCCAGCAGCTTGGGCCTAGCGGGGCGCTACAATGAGCAGTTCTTC.

This clone was detected a few times. This sample also contains other DNA sequences that code for the same CDR3. The chain combines TRBV30 with TRBJ2-7; D ambiguous. Germline V gene sequence: CDR1 GTSNPN, CDR2 SVGIG (reference sequence). Trimming left V 1 base short and J 4 bases short, with 5 bases between. The CDR3 totals 11 residues. The CDR3 DNA follows: TGTGCCTGGAGTGGGGTATACGAGCAGTACTTC. This codes for CAWSGVYEQYF.

This clone was picked up a small number of times. The V gene is TRBV30, the J gene TRBJ1-1; tentatively, D is TRBD1 (5 bases). The CDR3 extends over 14 amino acids. Looked up from germline, CDR1 is GTSNPN and CDR2 is SVGIG (reference sequence). The V end was cut by 8 bases, the J end by 0 bases, with 16 bases between. CDR3 DNA: TGTGCCACCAACCGGGGCCAACTGAACACTGAAGCTTTCTTT. This gives the protein CATNRGQLNTEAFF.

This clone has a handful of counts. This chain connects TRBV30 to TRBJ1-4; D ambiguous. V was pared by 0 bases and J by 8 bases, with 13 bases between. CDR1 is GTSNPN, CDR2 SVGIG, per germline (reference sequence). The CDR3 is made up of 14 amino acids. CDR3 sequence reads: CAWSVVGWQEKLFF. In DNA form, the CDR3 reads TGTGCCTGGAGTGTCGTGGGGTGGCAGGAAAAACTGTTTTTT.

In regard to this clone: Lacking the conserved final phenylalanine or tryptophan, this CDR3 likely reflects a read error. The DNA is omitted, as the CDR3 cannot be located on it reliably, and the CDR3 follows TCRdb's listing. The chain has TRBV7-9 and TRBJ2-3; the table gives TRBD2 as D, unverified against the DNA. CDR1 is SEHNR, CDR2 FQNEAQ, per germline (reference sequence). The CDR3 region is 14 residues in length, termini included. The CDR3 loop reads CASSLALPDFPGMS.

The table lists this clone with a few counts. The CDR3 DNA sequence: TGTGCCAGCACTAAAGCAAGGCGCAATGAGCAGTTCTTC. It translates to CASTKARRNEQFF. The genes are TRBV28 and TRBJ2-1, with D uncertain. The germline V gene encodes CDR1 MDHEN and CDR2 SYDVKM. This CDR3 is built from 13 residues. Deletions cut 7 bases from V and 6 bases from J, with 13 bases between.

This chain connects TRBV30 to TRBJ1-1; possibly TRBD1 for D (5 bases). In germline, CDR1 is GTSNPN, CDR2 SVGIG (reference sequence). CDR3 length: 14 residues. Between the trimmed V and J ends, which lost 5 bases and 1 base, there was a span of 14 bases. CDR3 DNA: TGTGCCTGGGCCCTGGGGGTGGGGAACACTGAAGCTTTCTTT. Translated: CAWALGVGNTEAFF.

This clone turned up a few times. The chain joins TRBV9 to TRBJ2-1; D unresolved. The V end lost 2 bases, the J end lost 5 bases, and 20 bases lay between the germline ends. The V gene's germline CDR1 is SGDLS and CDR2 YYNGEE. CDR3 size: 17 residues. CDR3: CASSVDGRLLNNNEQFF. The DNA of the CDR3 is TGTGCCAGCAGCGTGGACGGGCGGCTACTGAATAACAATGAGCAGTTCTTC.

This clone has more than one count but fewer than ten. The gene calls are TRBV10-3 and TRBJ1-1, with D hard to call. V lost 5 bases to trimming and J lost 8 bases, with 9 bases between them. CDR1 ENHRY and CDR2 SYGVKD come from the germline V gene. The CDR3 consists of 11 residues. This chain's CDR3 is CAISSAREAFF. CDR3 nucleotide sequence: TGTGCCATCAGTTCAGCTCGGGAAGCTTTCTTT.

This clone showed up just a few times. The chain joins TRBV7-2 to TRBJ2-5, with D tentatively TRBD2 (6 bases). Looked up from germline, CDR1 is SGHTA and CDR2 is FQGNSA. This CDR3 is built from 14 residues. The V end lost 1 base, the J end lost 2 bases, and 8 bases lay between the germline ends. CDR3 sequence reads: CASSLGREQETQYF. CDR3 coding DNA: TGTGCCAGCAGCTTAGGGCGGGAACAAGAGACCCAGTACTTC.

The rearrangement links TRBV2 to TRBJ2-7; 15 positions match TRBD2. The junction had 6 bases not matched to a gene; V was cut back by 5 bases and J by 7 bases. The CDR3 loop spans 15 amino acids. From germline, CDR1 is SNHLY and CDR2 FYNNEI. CDR3 bases: TGTGCCAGCAGTACTTTAGGACTAGCGGGAGGGGAGCAGTACTTC. This translates into CASSTLGLAGGEQYF.

This clone appeared a few times. The chain is built from TRBV28 and TRBJ2-1, with a weak D call TRBD2 (7 bases). V was pared by 8 bases and J by 5 bases, with 22 bases between. This CDR3 has 16 amino acids. Germline V CDR1 and CDR2: MDHEN, SYDVKM. The chain's CDR3 is CASGFPSGPGDNEQFF. DNA for the CDR3: TGTGCCAGCGGATTTCCTAGCGGACCAGGGGACAATGAGCAGTTCTTC. The whole variable domain, filled in from reference TRBV28 and TRBJ2-1, reads DVKVTQSSRYLVKRTGEKVFLECVQDMDHENMFWYRQDPGLGLRLIYFSYDVKMKEKGDIPEGYSVSREKKERFSLILESASTNQTSMYLCASGFPSGPGDNEQFFGPGTRLTVL.

This clone appeared a few times. This chain links TRBV7-2 with TRBJ2-7; 10 nucleotides match TRBD1. Unmatched junction bases numbered 3, after V lost 4 bases and J lost 6 bases. Per the germline V gene, CDR1 is SGHTA and CDR2 is FQGNSA. The CDR3 covers 13 residues. CDR3: CASSSGQGSEQYF. CDR3 bases: TGTGCCAGCAGCTCGGGACAGGGGTCCGAGCAGTACTTC.

This clone has just a few counts. The CDR3 reads CASSYGVAWGTQYF. CDR3 bases: TGTGCCAGCAGCTACGGGGTCGCATGGGGGACCCAGTACTTC. V and J are TRBV6-5 and TRBJ2-5; weak D call: TRBD2 (5 bases). Germline V gives CDR1 MNHEY, CDR2 SVGAGI. The CDR3 loop spans 14 amino acids. The V gene lost 6 bases and the J gene lost 7 bases, with 18 bases spanning the gap.